Each of the 12 T cell receptor beta chains below was sequenced from the same sample in a study of cytomegalovirus exposure and HLA in healthy donors. Primers: 60 Vbeta forward and 13 Jbeta reverse. The assay was immunoSEQ multiplex PCR, and TCRdb's table has in-frame clones only and misses some. The table includes about 130,000 clones, 75% to 85% detected once. Input material: PBMCs. The receptors here all came from a man aged 35 to 55 in good health and CMV-seronegative.

The gene calls are TRBV2 and TRBJ1-1, with D possibly matching TRBD1 (6 bases). Trimming took 3 bases from V and 1 from J, leaving 9 bases between them. Germline CDR1 SNHLY, CDR2 FYNNEI. The CDR3 is 14 amino acids. Here the CDR3 reads CASSDRQENTEAFF. As DNA, the CDR3 is TGTGCCAGCAGTGACCGACAGGAGAACACTGAAGCTTTCTTT.

This chain links TRBV2 with TRBJ1-5, with TRBD1 identical over 7 bases. The CDR3 extends over 14 amino acids. The germline V gene has CDR1 SNHLY and CDR2 FYNNEI. Germline trimming cut 7 bases from V and 4 bases from J; bases unmatched to any gene: 7. The CDR3 is CASTEEGANQPQHF. DNA of the CDR3: TGTGCCAGCACCGAGGAGGGGGCGAATCAGCCCCAGCATTTT. Full variable domain (missing parts from reference TRBV2 and TRBJ1-5): EPEVTQTPSHQVTQMGQEVILRCVPISNHLYFYWYRQILGQKVEFLVSFYNNEISEKSEIFDDQFSVERPDGSNFTLKIRSTKLEDSAMYFCASTEEGANQPQHFGDGTRLSIL.

In this sample, this clone turned up a few times. The V call is TRBV18, the J call TRBJ2-7; tentatively, D is TRBD1 (5 bases). The CDR3 spans 18 residues. The germline V gene encodes CDR1 KGHSH and CDR2 LQKENI. Trimming cost V 3 bases and J 3 bases, with 24 bases left between them. The CDR3 here is CASSPDNLRRFPLYEQYF. CDR3 nucleotides: TGTGCCAGCTCACCGGACAATCTGCGGCGGTTCCCCCTCTACGAGCAGTACTTC.

The V call is TRBV5-1, the J call TRBJ2-7; TRBD1 is a possible D gene (5 bases). CDR1 and CDR2 (germline): SGHRS, YFSETQ. There are 14 residues in the CDR3. V lost 3 bases and J lost 3, with 13 bases in between. The CDR3 sequence is CASSSLGANYEQYF. Written as DNA, the CDR3 is TGCGCCAGCAGCTCCCTAGGGGCCAACTACGAGCAGTACTTC.

V and J are TRBV7-2 and TRBJ2-7; D is perhaps TRBD2 (7 bases). Germline CDR1 and CDR2: SGHTA and FQGNSA. The CDR3 length is 19 residues. Trimming removed 0 bases from V and 1 base from J, with 22 bases in between. CDR3 sequence reads: CASSLAVGRGGEASYEQYF. The CDR3 bases are TGTGCCAGCAGCTTAGCAGTGGGGAGGGGGGGCGAGGCATCCTACGAGCAGTACTTC.

The V and J genes are TRBV19 and TRBJ1-3, with a tentative D call TRBD1 (6 bases). The V gene's germline CDR1 is LNHDA and CDR2 SQIVND (reference sequence). The CDR3 runs 14 residues. Trimming shortened V by 6 bases and J by 4 bases, and 13 bases separated the two germline ends. The CDR3 protein is CASSQRGTGNTIYF. The DNA of the CDR3 is TGTGCCAGTAGCCAAAGGGGGACAGGAAACACCATATATTTT.

This clone was seen more than once but under ten times. The chain combines TRBV6-5 with TRBJ2-7; 10 bases match TRBD1. V was pared by 6 bases and J by 1 base, with 6 bases of the junction left unmatched. This CDR3 is 15 amino acids long. Germline lookup yields CDR1 MNHEY and CDR2 SVGAGI. The CDR3 bases are TGTGCCAGCAGGAGAGACAGGGGGCGATCCTACGAGCAGTACTTC. This gives the protein CASRRDRGRSYEQYF.

The CDR3 is CASSPTTGIGYEQYF. The CDR3 nucleotides read TGTGCCAGCTCACCTACCACAGGGATTGGCTACGAGCAGTACTTC. The chain joins TRBV18 to TRBJ2-7; D might be TRBD1 (6 bases). Between the trimmed V and J ends, which lost 3 bases and 3 bases, there was a span of 15 bases. The germline V gene has CDR1 KGHSH and CDR2 LQKENI. The CDR3 contains 15 residues.

This clone came up a few times. The V and J genes are TRBV7-2 and TRBJ1-2; D is uncertain. CDR1 and CDR2 from the germline V gene are SGHTA and FQGNSA. V was clipped by 5 bases and J by 4 bases, with 14 bases between them. The length of the CDR3 is 14 residues. The CDR3 loop is CASSPELRIYGYTF. The CDR3 coding sequence is TGTGCCAGCAGCCCAGAGTTGAGGATCTATGGCTACACCTTC.

The CDR3 reads CASSSPPTGNYGYTF. In DNA form, the CDR3 reads TGTGCCAGCAGTTCCCCCCCCACAGGAAACTATGGCTACACCTTC. This rearrangement joins TRBV28 to TRBJ1-2; a possible D gene is TRBD1 (5 bases). Trimming removed 4 bases at V and 2 bases at J, with 14 bases between. Germline V gene lookup returns CDR1 MDHEN and CDR2 SYDVKM. This CDR3 is built from 15 residues.

This chain uses TRBV6-5 with TRBJ2-7; no clear D gene. The CDR3 sequence is 15 residues long. Germline CDR1 is MNHEY and CDR2 is SVGAGI. The V end lost 4 bases, the J end lost 2 bases, and 15 bases lay between the germline ends. This CDR3 is CASSSLGRPTYEQYF. Here the CDR3 DNA reads TGTGCCAGCAGTTCCCTAGGAAGGCCAACCTACGAGCAGTACTTC.

In regard to this clone: Within the sample, other DNA sequences also encode this same CDR3. This sequence joins TRBV5-1 and TRBJ1-5, with TRBD1 as a possible D gene (6 bases). Looked up from germline, CDR1 is SGHRS and CDR2 is YFSETQ. The length of the CDR3 is 14 residues. The V gene lost 3 bases and the J gene lost 4 bases, with 11 bases spanning the gap. CDR3 in DNA: TGCGCCAGCAGCTCGGAGGGGGGGAATCAGCCCCAGCATTTT. Protein sequence: CASSSEGGNQPQHF. Full variable domain (outside the CDR3, taken from reference TRBV5-1 and TRBJ1-5): KAGVTQTPRYLIKTRGQQVTLSCSPISGHRSVSWYQQTPGQGLQFLFEYFSETQRNKGNFPGRFSGRQFSNSRSEMNVSTLELGDSALYLCASSSEGGNQPQHFGDGTRLSIL.